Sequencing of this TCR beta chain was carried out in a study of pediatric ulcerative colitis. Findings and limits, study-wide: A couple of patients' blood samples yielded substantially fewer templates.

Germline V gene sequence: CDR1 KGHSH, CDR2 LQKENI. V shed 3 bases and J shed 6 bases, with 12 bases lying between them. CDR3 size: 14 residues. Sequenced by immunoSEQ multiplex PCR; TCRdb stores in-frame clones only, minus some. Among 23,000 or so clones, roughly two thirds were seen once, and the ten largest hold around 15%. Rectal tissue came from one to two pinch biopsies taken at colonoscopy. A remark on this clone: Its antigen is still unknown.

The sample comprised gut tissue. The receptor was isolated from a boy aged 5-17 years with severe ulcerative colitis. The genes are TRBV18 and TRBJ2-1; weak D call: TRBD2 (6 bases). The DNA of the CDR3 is TGTGCCAGCTCACCCGACCGCGGGGTCAATGAGCAGTTCTTC. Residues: CASSPDRGVNEQFF.